One TCR beta chain is described in this entry. The entry originates in a study of cytotoxic CD8 clonotypes in ibrutinib-treated CLL. CDR1 LGHNT and CDR2 FRNRAP come from the germline V gene. Trimming at V came to 6 bases and at J to 16 bases, leaving 3 bases not matched to a gene. The CDR3 has 11 residues. Sequencing used immunoSEQ multiplex PCR; TCRdb keeps in-frame clones, though not all of them. The sample holds some 150,000 clones, 79% seen once. The clonotype originates from a human donor with chronic lymphocytic leukemia. The specimen was PBMCs, collected after 12 months of ibrutinib treatment. This chain joins TRBV12-5 and TRBJ2-1; TRBD2 matches at 13 bases. CDR3 residues: CASGRTSGSFF. The CDR3 bases are TGTGCTAGTGGAAGGACTAGCGGGAGTTTCTTC. The entire variable domain, with the rest obtained from reference TRBV12-5 and TRBJ2-1, is as follows: DARVTQTPRHKVTEMGQEVTMRCQPILGHNTVFWYRQTMMQGLELLAYFRNRAPLDDSGMPKDRFSAEMPDATLATLKIQPSEPRDSAVYFCASGRTSGSFFGPGTRLTVL.